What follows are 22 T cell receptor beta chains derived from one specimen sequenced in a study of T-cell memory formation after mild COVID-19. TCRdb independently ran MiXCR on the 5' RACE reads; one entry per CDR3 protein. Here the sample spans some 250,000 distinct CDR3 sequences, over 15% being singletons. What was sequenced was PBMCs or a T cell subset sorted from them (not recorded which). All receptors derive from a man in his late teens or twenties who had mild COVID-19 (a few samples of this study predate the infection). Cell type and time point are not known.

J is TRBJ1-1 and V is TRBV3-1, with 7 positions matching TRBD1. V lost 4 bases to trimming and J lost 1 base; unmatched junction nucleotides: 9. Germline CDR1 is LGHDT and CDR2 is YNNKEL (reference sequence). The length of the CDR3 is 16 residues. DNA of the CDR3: TGTGCCAGCAGCCCCCTCGGAGCAGGGGGGAACACTGAAGCTTTCTTT. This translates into CASSPLGAGGNTEAFF.

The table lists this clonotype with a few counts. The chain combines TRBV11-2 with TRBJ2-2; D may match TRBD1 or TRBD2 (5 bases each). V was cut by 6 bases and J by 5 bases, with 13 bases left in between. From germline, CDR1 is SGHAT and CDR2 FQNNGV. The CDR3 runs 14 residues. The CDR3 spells CASSWDGVTGELFF. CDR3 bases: TGTGCCAGCAGTTGGGACGGAGTTACCGGGGAGCTGTTTTTT.

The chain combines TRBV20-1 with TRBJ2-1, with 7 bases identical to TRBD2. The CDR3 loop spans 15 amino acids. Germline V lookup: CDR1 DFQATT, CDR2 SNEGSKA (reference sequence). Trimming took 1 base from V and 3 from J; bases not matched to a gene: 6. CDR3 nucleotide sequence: TGCAGTGCTAGAGCCGCCGGGACTAACTACAATGAGCAGTTCTTC. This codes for CSARAAGTNYNEQFF.

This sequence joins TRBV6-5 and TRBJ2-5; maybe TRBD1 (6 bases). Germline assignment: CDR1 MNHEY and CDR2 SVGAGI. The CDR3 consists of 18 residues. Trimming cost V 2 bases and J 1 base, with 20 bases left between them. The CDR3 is CASSYLGQSTTTQETQYF. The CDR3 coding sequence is TGTGCCAGCAGTTACCTCGGACAGAGCACAACCACCCAAGAGACCCAGTACTTC.

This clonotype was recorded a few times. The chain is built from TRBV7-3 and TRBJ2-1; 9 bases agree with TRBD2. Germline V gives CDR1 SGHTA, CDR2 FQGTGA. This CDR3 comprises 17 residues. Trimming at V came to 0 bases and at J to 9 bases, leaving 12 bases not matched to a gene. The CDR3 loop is CASSLTHSGLARGEQFF. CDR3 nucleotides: TGTGCCAGCAGCTTAACGCACTCAGGACTAGCGCGAGGTGAGCAGTTCTTC.

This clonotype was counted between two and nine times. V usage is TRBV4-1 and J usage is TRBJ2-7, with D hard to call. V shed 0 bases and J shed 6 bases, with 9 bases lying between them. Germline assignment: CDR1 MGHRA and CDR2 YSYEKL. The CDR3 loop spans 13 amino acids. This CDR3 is CASSQDLWGEQYF. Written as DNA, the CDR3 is TGCGCCAGCAGCCAAGATCTGTGGGGCGAGCAGTACTTC.

CDR3 nucleotides: TGTGCCAGCAGTTATTGGCTAGAGGGAGCAGAAGGGGGGAATGAAAAACTGTTTTTT. Translated: CASSYWLEGAEGGNEKLFF. This chain uses TRBV12-3 or TRBV12-4 with TRBJ1-4; TRBD1 might be the D (6 bases). V lost 4 bases, J lost 5 bases, and 26 bases lay in between. CDR3 length: 19 amino acids.

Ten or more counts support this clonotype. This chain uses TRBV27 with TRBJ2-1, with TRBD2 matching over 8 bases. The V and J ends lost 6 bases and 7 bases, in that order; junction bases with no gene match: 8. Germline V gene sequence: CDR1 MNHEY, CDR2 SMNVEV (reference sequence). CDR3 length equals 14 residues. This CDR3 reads CASSLERGWNEQFF. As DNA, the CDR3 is TGTGCCAGCAGCCTGGAGCGGGGGTGGAATGAGCAGTTCTTC.

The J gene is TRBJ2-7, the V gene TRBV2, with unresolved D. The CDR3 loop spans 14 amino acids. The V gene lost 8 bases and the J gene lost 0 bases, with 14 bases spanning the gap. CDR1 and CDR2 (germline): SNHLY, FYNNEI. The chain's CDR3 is CASGATESSYEQYV. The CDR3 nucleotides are TGTGCCAGCGGTGCCACAGAGAGCTCCTACGAGCAGTACGTC.

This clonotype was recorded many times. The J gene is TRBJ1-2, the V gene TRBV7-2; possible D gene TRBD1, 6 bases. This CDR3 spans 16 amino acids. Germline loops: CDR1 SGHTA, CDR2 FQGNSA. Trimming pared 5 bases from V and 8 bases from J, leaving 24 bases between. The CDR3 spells CASSPNTQGPAWGYTF. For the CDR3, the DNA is TGTGCCAGCAGCCCCAATACCCAGGGGCCGGCTTGGGGCTACACCTTC.

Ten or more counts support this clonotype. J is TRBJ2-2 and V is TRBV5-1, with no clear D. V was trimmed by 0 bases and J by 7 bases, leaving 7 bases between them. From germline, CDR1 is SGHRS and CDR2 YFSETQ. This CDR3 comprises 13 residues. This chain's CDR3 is CASSLVVDGELFF. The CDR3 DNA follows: TGCGCCAGCAGCTTGGTGGTGGACGGGGAGCTGTTTTTT. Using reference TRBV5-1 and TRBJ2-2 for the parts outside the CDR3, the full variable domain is KAGVTQTPRYLIKTRGQQVTLSCSPISGHRSVSWYQQTPGQGLQFLFEYFSETQRNKGNFPGRFSGRQFSNSRSEMNVSTLELGDSALYLCASSLVVDGELFFGEGSRLTVL.

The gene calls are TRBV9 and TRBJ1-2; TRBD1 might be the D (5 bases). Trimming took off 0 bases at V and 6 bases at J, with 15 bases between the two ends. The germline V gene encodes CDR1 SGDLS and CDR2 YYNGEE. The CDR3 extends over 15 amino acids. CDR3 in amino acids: CASSVGGWGGDGYTF. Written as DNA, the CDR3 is TGTGCCAGCAGCGTAGGCGGGTGGGGGGGTGATGGCTACACCTTC.

The CDR3 coding sequence is TGTGCCAGCAGTCCCACCAGGACTGGTTATGGCTACACCTTC. The encoded protein is CASSPTRTGYGYTF. The V and J genes are TRBV27 and TRBJ1-2; D remains ambiguous. The CDR3 totals 14 residues. The V end lost 5 bases, the J end lost 5 bases, and 15 bases lay between the germline ends. From germline, CDR1 is MNHEY and CDR2 SMNVEV (reference sequence).

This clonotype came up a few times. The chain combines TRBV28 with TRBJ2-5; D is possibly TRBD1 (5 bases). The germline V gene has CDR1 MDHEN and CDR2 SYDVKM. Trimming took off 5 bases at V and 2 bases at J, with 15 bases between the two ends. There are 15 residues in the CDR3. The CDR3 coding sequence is TGTGCCAGCAGTGGGGCTGGGGCAATTCAAGAGACCCAGTACTTC. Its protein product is CASSGAGAIQETQYF. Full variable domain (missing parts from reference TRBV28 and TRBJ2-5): DVKVTQSSRYLVKRTGEKVFLECVQDMDHENMFWYRQDPGLGLRLIYFSYDVKMKEKGDIPEGYSVSREKKERFSLILESASTNQTSMYLCASSGAGAIQETQYFGPGTRLLVL.

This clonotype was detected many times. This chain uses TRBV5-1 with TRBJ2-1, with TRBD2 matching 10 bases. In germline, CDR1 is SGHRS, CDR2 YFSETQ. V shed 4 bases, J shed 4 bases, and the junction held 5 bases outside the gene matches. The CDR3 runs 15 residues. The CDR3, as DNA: TGCGCCAGCAGCCCTGGACTAGCGGTTTACAATGAGCAGTTCTTC. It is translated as CASSPGLAVYNEQFF.

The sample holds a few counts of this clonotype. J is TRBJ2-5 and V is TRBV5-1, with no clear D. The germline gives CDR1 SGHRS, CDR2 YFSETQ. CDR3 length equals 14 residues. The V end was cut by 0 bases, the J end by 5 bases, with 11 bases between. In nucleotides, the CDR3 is TGCGCCAGCAGCTTGGAGGGTAAAGCGGAGACCCAGTACTTC. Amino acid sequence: CASSLEGKAETQYF.

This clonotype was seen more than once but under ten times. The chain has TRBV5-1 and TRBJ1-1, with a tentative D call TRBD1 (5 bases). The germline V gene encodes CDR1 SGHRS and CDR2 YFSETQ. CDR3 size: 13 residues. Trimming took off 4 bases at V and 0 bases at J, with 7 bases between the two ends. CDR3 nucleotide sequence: TGCGCCAGCAGCCGGGGGATGAACACTGAAGCTTTCTTT. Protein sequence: CASSRGMNTEAFF. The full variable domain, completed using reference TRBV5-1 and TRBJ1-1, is KAGVTQTPRYLIKTRGQQVTLSCSPISGHRSVSWYQQTPGQGLQFLFEYFSETQRNKGNFPGRFSGRQFSNSRSEMNVSTLELGDSALYLCASSRGMNTEAFFGQGTRLTVV.

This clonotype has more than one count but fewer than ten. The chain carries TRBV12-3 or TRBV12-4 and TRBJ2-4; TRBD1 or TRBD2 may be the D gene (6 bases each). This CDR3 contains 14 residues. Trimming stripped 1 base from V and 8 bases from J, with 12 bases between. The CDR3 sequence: CASSLGGAGDIQYF. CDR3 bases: TGTGCCAGCAGTTTAGGGGGGGCCGGGGACATTCAGTACTTC.

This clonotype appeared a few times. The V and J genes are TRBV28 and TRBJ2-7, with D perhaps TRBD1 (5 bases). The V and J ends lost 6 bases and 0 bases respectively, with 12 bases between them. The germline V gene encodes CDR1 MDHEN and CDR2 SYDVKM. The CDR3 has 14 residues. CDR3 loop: CASRFTGPSYEQYF. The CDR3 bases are TGTGCCAGCAGGTTCACAGGCCCCTCCTACGAGCAGTACTTC. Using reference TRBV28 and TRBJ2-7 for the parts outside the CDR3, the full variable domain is DVKVTQSSRYLVKRTGEKVFLECVQDMDHENMFWYRQDPGLGLRLIYFSYDVKMKEKGDIPEGYSVSREKKERFSLILESASTNQTSMYLCASRFTGPSYEQYFGPGTRLTVT.

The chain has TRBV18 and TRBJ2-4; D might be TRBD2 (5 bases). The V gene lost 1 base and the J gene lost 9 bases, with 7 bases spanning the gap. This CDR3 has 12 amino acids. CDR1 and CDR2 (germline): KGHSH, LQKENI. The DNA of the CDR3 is TGTGCCAGCTCACCACTAGAGGGCATTCAGTACTTC. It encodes CASSPLEGIQYF.

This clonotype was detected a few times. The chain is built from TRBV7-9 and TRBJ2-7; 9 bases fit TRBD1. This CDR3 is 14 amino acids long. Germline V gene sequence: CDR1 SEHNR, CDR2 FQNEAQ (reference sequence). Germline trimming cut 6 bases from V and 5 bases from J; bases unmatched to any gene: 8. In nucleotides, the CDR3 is TGTGCCAGCAGTCGCGGGACAGGGTTCCACGAGCAGTACGTC. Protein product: CASSRGTGFHEQYV.

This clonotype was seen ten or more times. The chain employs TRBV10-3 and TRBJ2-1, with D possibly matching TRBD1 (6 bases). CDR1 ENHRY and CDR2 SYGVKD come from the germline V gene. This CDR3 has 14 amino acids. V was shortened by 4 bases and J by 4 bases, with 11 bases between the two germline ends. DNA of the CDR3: TGTGCCATCAGTGTCCCAGGGGCGTACAATGAGCAGTTCTTC. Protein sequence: CAISVPGAYNEQFF.